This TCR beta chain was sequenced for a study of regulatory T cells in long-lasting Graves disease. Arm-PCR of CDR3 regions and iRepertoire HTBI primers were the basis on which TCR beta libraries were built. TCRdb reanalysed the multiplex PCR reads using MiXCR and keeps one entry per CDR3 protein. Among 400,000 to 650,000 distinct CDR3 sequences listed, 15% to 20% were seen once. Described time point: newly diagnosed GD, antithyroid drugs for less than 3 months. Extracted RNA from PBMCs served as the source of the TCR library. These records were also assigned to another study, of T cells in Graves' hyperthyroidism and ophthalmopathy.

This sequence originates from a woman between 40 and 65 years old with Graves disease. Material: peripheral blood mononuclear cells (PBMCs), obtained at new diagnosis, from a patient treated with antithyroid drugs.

The CDR3, as DNA: TGTGCCAGCAGCCGTAGCGGGGGGATAAGCACAGATACGCAGTATTTT. Amino acid sequence: CASSRSGGISTDTQYF. The V gene is TRBV9, the J gene TRBJ2-3, with 10 nucleotides matching TRBD2. This CDR3 spans 16 amino acids. The germline CDR1 and CDR2 sequences are SGDLS and YYNGEE. Trimming took 4 bases from V and 0 from J; bases not matched to a gene: 5.